This TCR beta chain was documented in a study of blood T cell repertoires in COVID-19. Produced via immunoSEQ multiplex PCR; TCRdb's table is partial and in-frame only. The sample shows about 82,000 clones, roughly four fifths of them seen only once. The CDR3 runs to 15 residues. CDR1 SGHVS and CDR2 FNYEAQ come from the germline V gene. Losses at the gene ends were 6 bases for V and 6 bases for J; bases not matched to a gene: 10. This clonotype was sampled from a man between 50 and 59 years old with active or convalescent COVID-19. This chain connects TRBV7-6 to TRBJ2-1; 8 positions match TRBD1. The source material was peripheral blood. CDR3 DNA sequence: TGTGCCAGCAGTTTCGACAGGGGTCGTGGCAATGAGCAGTTCTTC. Its translation: CASSFDRGRGNEQFF.